Listed here are 3 T cell receptor beta chains from one sample, sequenced in a study of shared clonotypes between healthy human individuals. Clones were sequenced by immunoSEQ multiplex PCR, and TCRdb holds only the in-frame ones, with some missing. Counted here are around 510,000 clones, around three quarters occurring once; the ten biggest clones make up 12%. Sequenced sample: PBMCs. These receptors originate from a woman aged 40 to 50 in good health. Some clones in this sample may be carry-over from other donors' samples.

V and J are TRBV29-1 and TRBJ2-3; 8 nucleotides line up with TRBD2. The trim removed 1 base at V and 5 bases at J, leaving 8 bases unmatched. This CDR3 contains 15 residues. The germline V gene has CDR1 SQVTM and CDR2 ANQGSEA. This CDR3 is CSVEGGKREIDTQYF. The CDR3 nucleotides are TGCAGCGTTGAAGGAGGCAAGCGGGAGATAGATACGCAGTATTTT.

The genes are TRBV10-1 and TRBJ2-2; no firm D call. The CDR3 totals 13 residues. Germline CDR1 WNHNN, CDR2 SYGVQD (reference sequence). V dropped 0 bases and J dropped 7 bases, with 6 bases sitting between them. The CDR3 sequence: CASSESFGGELFF. The CDR3 DNA follows: TGCGCCAGCAGTGAGTCATTCGGCGGGGAGCTGTTTTTT.

The sample holds a few counts of this clone. This chain connects TRBV28 to TRBJ1-1, with D uncertain. Trimming cost V 2 bases and J 2 bases, with 12 bases left between them. The CDR3 is made up of 15 amino acids. Per the germline V gene, CDR1 is MDHEN and CDR2 is SYDVKM. The CDR3 here is CASSLGGAINTEAFF. CDR3 nucleotides: TGTGCCAGCAGTTTAGGTGGAGCCATAAACACTGAAGCTTTCTTT.